This TCR beta chain was sequenced for a study of blood T cell repertoires in COVID-19. The CDR3 loop spans 15 amino acids. Germline CDR1 ENHRY, CDR2 SYGVKD. Trimming stripped 2 bases from V and 4 bases from J, with 14 bases between. As originally analysed: Reference gene primer amplification in the assay estimated nucleated cell counts. Profiling relied on immunoSEQ multiplex PCR, and the TCRdb table lists in-frame clones only, not all of them. V and J calls and clone size come straight from that table; D and trimming were deduced from the DNA. The sample carries more than 300,000 clones, more than 75% recorded once.

This chain joins TRBV10-3 and TRBJ2-5, with a possible D match to TRBD2 (6 bases). Material: PBMCs or T cells enriched from blood (not recorded which). This sequence was found in a man aged 30 to 45 who had recovered from COVID-19. The chain's CDR3 is CAISEGLQGGETQYF. For the CDR3, the DNA is TGTGCCATCAGTGAGGGTCTTCAGGGAGGAGAGACCCAGTACTTC.